This entry lists 17 T cell receptor beta chains sequenced from one sample in a study of cytomegalovirus exposure and HLA in healthy donors. Assay: immunoSEQ multiplex PCR; the TCRdb copy retains only in-frame clones and omits some. The sample consists of under 400,000 clones, roughly 89% of them appearing once. The source material was PBMCs. These receptors all stem from a woman aged 18-29 years in good health and CMV-seronegative.

The genes are TRBV28 and TRBJ2-1; D not certain. Germline CDR1 reads MDHEN; CDR2 reads SYDVKM. The CDR3 length is 19 residues. The V gene lost 6 bases and the J gene lost 4 bases, with 28 bases spanning the gap. Here the CDR3 reads CASSWRYPEATDPYNEQFF. CDR3 in DNA: TGTGCCAGCAGCTGGCGGTACCCCGAGGCCACTGACCCTTACAATGAGCAGTTCTTC. Variable domain in full (rest from reference TRBV28 and TRBJ2-1): DVKVTQSSRYLVKRTGEKVFLECVQDMDHENMFWYRQDPGLGLRLIYFSYDVKMKEKGDIPEGYSVSREKKERFSLILESASTNQTSMYLCASSWRYPEATDPYNEQFFGPGTRLTVL.

The CDR3 here is CATSRGQGGLNTEAFF. As DNA, the CDR3 is TGTGCCACCAGCCGGGGACAGGGGGGTTTGAACACTGAAGCTTTCTTT. This chain links TRBV15 with TRBJ1-1, with TRBD1 matching 11 bases. V shed 5 bases and J 0 bases; nucleotides not matched to a gene: 5. The germline V gene encodes CDR1 LNHNV and CDR2 YYDKDF (reference sequence). CDR3 length equals 16 residues.

This clone was seen a few times. The genes are TRBV11-2 and TRBJ2-5, with D perhaps matching TRBD2 (6 bases). This CDR3 has 12 residues. Looked up from germline, CDR1 is SGHAT and CDR2 is FQNNGV. The V gene lost 7 bases and the J gene lost 5 bases, with 11 bases spanning the gap. This chain's CDR3 is CASTGLGETQYF. The CDR3 region has the DNA TGTGCCAGCACGGGACTGGGTGAGACCCAGTACTTC.

V and J are TRBV13 and TRBJ2-2; TRBD2 is a possible D gene (5 bases). The CDR3 length is 16 residues. Germline values: CDR1 PRHDT, CDR2 FYEKMQ (reference sequence). With 5 bases removed from V and 5 bases from J, the gap between germline ends came to 18 bases. CDR3 DNA: TGTGCCAGCAGCGACGGTCTCTTAGGAGGTACCGGGGAGCTGTTTTTT. It yields the protein CASSDGLLGGTGELFF.

CDR3 in DNA: TGTGCCAGCAGGAGGACTTATCGGGAGACCCAGTACTTC. Protein: CASRRTYRETQYF. V gene TRBV27 combines with J gene TRBJ2-5, with TRBD2 as a possible D gene (5 bases). The CDR3 has 13 residues. Trimming removed 6 bases at V and 5 bases at J, with 13 bases between. Per germline, CDR1 MNHEY and CDR2 SMNVEV (reference sequence).

This clone was detected only once. This chain uses TRBV2 with TRBJ1-6, with 9 nucleotides matching TRBD1. CDR3 length: 15 amino acids. Per germline, CDR1 SNHLY and CDR2 FYNNEI. The trim removed 6 bases at V and 10 bases at J, leaving 10 bases unmatched. CDR3 nucleotides: TGTGCCAGCAGACTGCCGGGACAGGGAAACTCACCCCTCCACTTT. Residues: CASRLPGQGNSPLHF.

The rearrangement joins TRBV10-3 to TRBJ2-3; D is uncertain. V lost 2 bases and J lost 5, with 8 bases in between. Germline V CDR1 and CDR2: ENHRY, SYGVKD. This CDR3 spans 13 amino acids. In DNA, the CDR3 is TGTGCCATCAGTGAGGCCCGCGGAGATACGCAGTATTTT. This translates into CAISEARGDTQYF.

This clone is a singleton in its sample. This chain links TRBV5-1 with TRBJ1-6; 7 nucleotides match TRBD1. The germline CDR1 and CDR2 sequences are SGHRS and YFSETQ. This CDR3 has 15 residues. Trimming cost V 5 bases and J 5 bases; bases outside gene matches: 7. CDR3 sequence reads: CASRLVTGDNSPLHF. For the CDR3, the DNA is TGCGCCAGCAGACTAGTTACAGGGGATAATTCACCCCTCCACTTT.

The gene calls are TRBV5-1 and TRBJ2-3; D gene ambiguous. V was shortened by 0 bases and J by 2 bases, with 10 bases between the two germline ends. The germline V gene encodes CDR1 SGHRS and CDR2 YFSETQ. This CDR3 has 15 residues. The DNA of the CDR3 is TGCGCCAGCAGCTTGGGATTAGCCGCCACAGATACGCAGTATTTT. It translates to CASSLGLAATDTQYF.

This rearrangement joins TRBV11-2 to TRBJ1-2, with D perhaps matching TRBD1 (6 bases). The CDR3 runs to 16 residues. Germline CDR1 and CDR2: SGHAT and FQNNGV. Trimming cost V 5 bases and J 0 bases, with 16 bases left between them. CDR3 sequence reads: CASSPNKRQANYGYTF. Written as DNA, the CDR3 is TGTGCCAGCAGCCCCAACAAGCGACAGGCTAACTATGGCTACACCTTC.

This chain uses TRBV15 with TRBJ1-1, with D perhaps TRBD1 (6 bases). Germline assignment: CDR1 LNHNV and CDR2 YYDKDF (reference sequence). Between the trimmed V and J ends, which lost 3 bases and 0 bases, there was a span of 11 bases. The CDR3 runs 15 residues. The CDR3 DNA is TGTGCCACCAGCAGGGACAGAGCCATGAACACTGAAGCTTTCTTT. Its protein is CATSRDRAMNTEAFF.

This chain joins TRBV2 and TRBJ2-7, with 8 bases aligning to TRBD2. The germline gives CDR1 SNHLY, CDR2 FYNNEI. V was clipped by 9 bases and J by 7 bases; unmatched bases: 17. The CDR3 is made up of 15 amino acids. The CDR3: CARGGTTSALREQYF. For the CDR3, the DNA is TGTGCCAGGGGGGGGACGACTAGCGCCCTGAGGGAGCAGTACTTC.

The chain joins TRBV27 to TRBJ2-1; TRBD2 matches at 8 bases. The CDR3 contains 17 residues. Germline V gives CDR1 MNHEY, CDR2 SMNVEV (reference sequence). Trimming cost V 0 bases and J 6 bases; bases outside gene matches: 10. DNA for the CDR3: TGTGCCAGCAGTTTATCGACTGGGCTAGCGGGTCGCAATGAGCAGTTCTTC. Its protein is CASSLSTGLAGRNEQFF.

This clone has more than one count but fewer than ten. The genes are TRBV9 and TRBJ2-3; no clear D. Per germline, CDR1 SGDLS and CDR2 YYNGEE. The CDR3 length is 13 residues. V was trimmed by 4 bases and J by 5 bases, leaving 11 bases between them. The CDR3 sequence is CASSMSPLDTQYF. The CDR3, as DNA: TGTGCCAGCAGCATGAGCCCTTTAGATACGCAGTATTTT. Looking up the rest from reference TRBV9 and TRBJ2-3 gives the full variable domain: DSGVTQTPKHLITATGQRVTLRCSPRSGDLSVYWYQQSLDQGLQFLIQYYNGEERAKGNILERFSAQQFPDLHSELNLSSLELGDSALYFCASSMSPLDTQYFGPGTRLTVL.

The chain is built from TRBV30 and TRBJ2-4; the D gene is possibly TRBD2 (5 bases). The CDR3 spans 14 residues. V lost 4 bases to trimming and J lost 7 bases, with 17 bases between them. Germline assignment: CDR1 GTSNPN and CDR2 SVGIG (reference sequence). The CDR3 nucleotides are TGTGCCTGGAAGGGTGTAGGTCGAGGGAACATTCAGTACTTC. This sequence encodes CAWKGVGRGNIQYF.

A word on this clone: This specimen includes other DNA sequences encoding the same CDR3. The chain couples TRBV6-5 to TRBJ1-1; possibly TRBD1 for D (5 bases). This CDR3 region has 14 residues. With 1 base removed from V and 4 bases from J, the gap between germline ends came to 10 bases. Germline lookup yields CDR1 MNHEY and CDR2 SVGAGI. CDR3 region: CASSYLGRGTEAFF. The CDR3 nucleotides read TGTGCCAGCAGTTACTTAGGGAGGGGCACTGAAGCTTTCTTT.

CDR3 region: CATQKGQGINQPQHF. The CDR3 DNA follows: TGTGCCACACAAAAGGGACAGGGCATTAATCAGCCCCAGCATTTT. V and J are TRBV15 and TRBJ1-5; 9 nucleotides match TRBD1. The germline V gene has CDR1 LNHNV and CDR2 YYDKDF (reference sequence). The V segment lost 9 bases and the J segment 4 bases; nucleotides outside the gene matches: 10. CDR3 length equals 15 residues.